The rows below give T cell receptor beta chains drawn from one sample of a study of blood T cell repertoires in COVID-19. Data came from immunoSEQ multiplex PCR; TCRdb stores just in-frame clones and leaves some out. The sample records roughly 42,000 clones, approximately 84% being singletons. Sequences were obtained from peripheral blood. The receptors originated from a woman in her 70s in a cohort sampled during active COVID-19. Each CDR3 is given with its conserved first and last residue. Each record gives: clone size, D gene, V gene, J gene, CDR3 protein, CDR3 DNA. A D gene is named only where the DNA matches it firmly. Not all rows give a size; the values are once, few, many and, for expanded clones, a class.

clone_size: -; d_call: TRBD1; v_call: TRBV5-1; j_call: TRBJ1-2; cdr3_aa: CASSPGQPSGGYTF; cdr3_nt: TGCGCCAGCAGCCCGGGACAGCCTTCTGGTGGCTACACCTTC
clone_size: -; d_call: -; v_call: TRBV12-3/TRBV12-4; j_call: TRBJ1-1; cdr3_aa: CAIPGRGTEAFF; cdr3_nt: TGTGCCATCCCTGGGAGGGGGACTGAAGCTTTCTTT
clone_size: -; d_call: TRBD1; v_call: TRBV7-2; j_call: TRBJ1-5; cdr3_aa: CASTLFGTENQPQHF; cdr3_nt: TGTGCCAGCACCCTATTCGGGACAGAAAATCAGCCCCAGCATTTT
clone_size: -; d_call: TRBD1; v_call: TRBV7-2; j_call: TRBJ1-2; cdr3_aa: CASSKQGGDYGYTF; cdr3_nt: TGTGCCAGCAGCAAACAGGGGGGCGACTATGGCTACACCTTC
clone_size: once; d_call: -; v_call: TRBV5-6; j_call: TRBJ1-2; cdr3_aa: CASSFSLYGYTF; cdr3_nt: TGTGCCAGCAGCTTCTCCCTCTATGGCTACACCTTC
clone_size: -; d_call: -; v_call: TRBV10-3; j_call: TRBJ2-7; cdr3_aa: CAISESGDTLEQYF; cdr3_nt: TGTGCCATCAGTGAGTCAGGGGACACCCTCGAGCAGTACTTC
clone_size: -; d_call: -; v_call: TRBV7-8; j_call: TRBJ2-5; cdr3_aa: CASSFGGYETQYF; cdr3_nt: TGTGCCAGCAGCTTTGGAGGGTACGAGACCCAGTACTTC
clone_size: -; d_call: -; v_call: TRBV10-3; j_call: TRBJ2-7; cdr3_aa: CAISVGQTTYEQYF; cdr3_nt: TGTGCCATCAGTGTCGGACAGACGACCTACGAGCAGTACTTC
clone_size: -; d_call: TRBD1; v_call: TRBV2; j_call: TRBJ2-1; cdr3_aa: CASSEGQGGRASVHEQFF; cdr3_nt: TGTGCCAGCAGTGAGGGACAGGGAGGACGGGCTAGCGTCCATGAGCAGTTCTTC
clone_size: -; d_call: TRBD1; v_call: TRBV7-9; j_call: TRBJ1-1; cdr3_aa: CASSTGQDDTEAFF; cdr3_nt: TGTGCCAGCAGCACAGGACAGGATGACACTGAAGCTTTCTTT
clone_size: -; d_call: TRBD2; v_call: TRBV3-1/TRBV3-2; j_call: TRBJ2-7; cdr3_aa: CASSPGRNEQYF; cdr3_nt: TGTGCCAGCAGCCCCGGGAGGAACGAGCAGTACTTC
clone_size: -; d_call: -; v_call: TRBV5-4; j_call: TRBJ2-2; cdr3_aa: CASSLFLAPNTGELFF; cdr3_nt: TGTGCCAGCAGCTTGTTTTTAGCCCCGAACACCGGGGAGCTGTTTTTT
clone_size: -; d_call: -; v_call: TRBV2; j_call: TRBJ2-1; cdr3_aa: CASSELAPEQFF; cdr3_nt: TGTGCCAGCAGTGAGCTAGCTCCAGAGCAGTTCTTC
clone_size: few; d_call: TRBD2; v_call: TRBV7-8; j_call: TRBJ2-7; cdr3_aa: CASSLTTSDYEQYF; cdr3_nt: TGTGCCAGCAGCCTTACGACTAGCGACTACGAGCAGTACTTC
clone_size: -; d_call: TRBD2; v_call: TRBV6-6; j_call: TRBJ2-5; cdr3_aa: CASSYPGLAGQETQYF; cdr3_nt: TGTGCCAGCAGTTACCCGGGACTAGCGGGGCAAGAGACCCAGTACTTC
clone_size: -; d_call: TRBD2; v_call: TRBV19; j_call: TRBJ2-2; cdr3_aa: CASSTKGSGSGTGELFF; cdr3_nt: TGTGCCAGTAGTACTAAAGGGAGCGGGAGTGGCACCGGGGAGCTGTTTTTT
clone_size: -; d_call: -; v_call: TRBV6-5; j_call: TRBJ2-3; cdr3_aa: CASSSGHSTDTQYF; cdr3_nt: TGTGCCAGCAGCTCGGGACACAGCACAGATACGCAGTATTTT
clone_size: -; d_call: TRBD1; v_call: TRBV28; j_call: TRBJ2-5; cdr3_aa: CASSSTGTGGKETQYF; cdr3_nt: TGTGCCAGCAGTTCCACCGGGACAGGGGGAAAAGAGACCCAGTACTTC
clone_size: -; d_call: -; v_call: TRBV10-3; j_call: TRBJ2-7; cdr3_aa: CAIMRDTSYEQYF; cdr3_nt: TGTGCCATCATGAGGGACACTTCCTACGAGCAGTACTTC
clone_size: -; d_call: -; v_call: TRBV27; j_call: TRBJ1-1; cdr3_aa: CASSRPSTGRGEAFF; cdr3_nt: TGTGCCAGCAGCCGCCCGAGCACAGGGAGGGGTGAAGCTTTCTTT
clone_size: -; d_call: -; v_call: TRBV7-2; j_call: TRBJ2-1; cdr3_aa: CASSLVTLRTGEQFF; cdr3_nt: TGTGCCAGCAGCTTAGTAACCTTACGTACAGGCGAGCAGTTCTTC
clone_size: -; d_call: TRBD1; v_call: TRBV4-1; j_call: TRBJ1-6; cdr3_aa: CASSQDGQATAPLHF; cdr3_nt: TGCGCCAGCAGCCAAGACGGACAGGCCACGGCACCCCTCCACTTT
clone_size: -; d_call: -; v_call: TRBV18; j_call: TRBJ2-6; cdr3_aa: CASSPMRSGANVLTF; cdr3_nt: TGTGCCAGCTCACCGATGAGGTCTGGGGCCAACGTCCTGACTTTC
clone_size: -; d_call: TRBD1; v_call: TRBV5-5; j_call: TRBJ1-2; cdr3_aa: CASSLGGQGSNYGYTF; cdr3_nt: TGTGCCAGCAGCTTGGGGGGACAGGGATCTAACTATGGCTACACCTTC
clone_size: -; d_call: -; v_call: TRBV28; j_call: TRBJ2-7; cdr3_aa: CASSLGGEGSYEQYF; cdr3_nt: TGTGCCAGCAGTTTAGGAGGGGAAGGGTCCTACGAGCAGTACTTC
clone_size: -; d_call: TRBD2; v_call: TRBV5-6; j_call: TRBJ2-7; cdr3_aa: CASSLSGRFSYEQYF; cdr3_nt: TGTGCCAGCAGTCTAAGCGGGAGGTTCTCCTACGAGCAGTACTTC
clone_size: once; d_call: TRBD2; v_call: TRBV20-1; j_call: TRBJ2-7; cdr3_aa: CSASYPAGVEEQYF; cdr3_nt: TGCAGTGCTAGTTACCCAGCGGGGGTGGAAGAGCAGTACTTC
clone_size: -; d_call: -; v_call: TRBV29-1; j_call: TRBJ2-3; cdr3_aa: CSPSFPGDTQYF; cdr3_nt: TGCAGCCCTTCGTTTCCAGGGGATACGCAGTATTTT
clone_size: -; d_call: -; v_call: TRBV20-1; j_call: TRBJ1-2; cdr3_aa: CSASATGETPYGYTF; cdr3_nt: TGCAGTGCTAGTGCGACAGGAGAAACCCCCTATGGCTACACCTTC
clone_size: -; d_call: TRBD1; v_call: TRBV6-2/TRBV6-3; j_call: TRBJ2-7; cdr3_aa: CASSYHRDRANEQYF; cdr3_nt: TGTGCCAGCAGTTACCACCGGGACAGGGCCAACGAGCAGTACTTC
clone_size: once; d_call: TRBD1; v_call: TRBV3-1/TRBV3-2; j_call: TRBJ2-1; cdr3_aa: CASSPYEGARVF; cdr3_nt: TGTGCCAGCAGCCCCTACGAGGGGGCGAGGGTCTTC
clone_size: -; d_call: -; v_call: TRBV29-1; j_call: TRBJ1-1; cdr3_aa: CSVVGPPEAFF; cdr3_nt: TGCAGCGTTGTGGGGCCGCCTGAGGCTTTCTTT
clone_size: once; d_call: TRBD1; v_call: TRBV19; j_call: TRBJ2-3; cdr3_aa: CASSTQGDTQYF; cdr3_nt: TGTGCCAGTAGCACACAGGGGGATACGCAGTATTTT
clone_size: -; d_call: -; v_call: TRBV5-1; j_call: TRBJ1-4; cdr3_aa: CASSFGGTTSTNEKLFF; cdr3_nt: TGCGCCAGCAGCTTTGGAGGGACGACTTCAACTAATGAAAAACTGTTTTTT
clone_size: -; d_call: -; v_call: TRBV12-1; j_call: TRBJ2-1; cdr3_aa: CASSQPPGLAEAPGEQFF; cdr3_nt: TGTGCCAGCAGCCAACCACCGGGACTAGCGGAGGCCCCTGGTGAGCAGTTCTTC
clone_size: -; d_call: -; v_call: TRBV19; j_call: TRBJ2-1; cdr3_aa: CASGRGSYEQFF; cdr3_nt: TGTGCCAGCGGGAGAGGTAGCTATGAGCAGTTCTTC
clone_size: -; d_call: -; v_call: TRBV7-9; j_call: TRBJ2-7; cdr3_aa: CASGTDYYEQYF; cdr3_nt: TGTGCCAGCGGCACAGATTACTACGAGCAGTACTTC
clone_size: -; d_call: -; v_call: TRBV19; j_call: TRBJ1-1; cdr3_aa: CASSPSSRGTEAFF; cdr3_nt: TGTGCCAGTAGTCCCTCTAGTCGAGGCACTGAAGCTTTCTTT
clone_size: -; d_call: TRBD2; v_call: TRBV30; j_call: TRBJ2-3; cdr3_aa: CAWSSGLAGPGFTDTQYF; cdr3_nt: TGTGCCTGGAGTTCAGGACTAGCGGGACCCGGCTTCACAGATACGCAGTATTTT
clone_size: -; d_call: -; v_call: TRBV4-3; j_call: TRBJ2-1; cdr3_aa: CASSQDRALSYNEQFF; cdr3_nt: TGCGCCAGCAGCCAAGACAGGGCACTTTCCTACAATGAGCAGTTCTTC
clone_size: -; d_call: -; v_call: TRBV18; j_call: TRBJ1-1; cdr3_aa: CASSPGRTKNTEAFF; cdr3_nt: TGTGCCAGCTCACCAGGTAGGACAAAAAACACTGAAGCTTTCTTT